The rows below give T cell receptor beta chains drawn from one sample of a study of shared clonotypes between healthy human individuals. Profiled with immunoSEQ multiplex PCR; TCRdb holds only in-frame clones, not every one. Among approximately 2.5 million clones listed, roughly 92% were seen once. Sequencing was performed on naive CD4+ T cells sorted from blood. The source is a man younger than 30 in good health. CDR3s include the opening cysteine and the closing phenylalanine or tryptophan.

j_call v_call cdr3_aa
TRBJ1-5 TRBV4-1 CASSQGQGGGNQPQHF
TRBJ2-1 TRBV30 CAWSEWGDEQFF
TRBJ2-7 TRBV19 CATTGTGPPYEQYF
TRBJ2-3 TRBV5-8 CASSWQRLVGAGSTDTQYF
TRBJ1-5 TRBV7-9 CASSYGRVGANQPQHF
TRBJ1-4 TRBV30 CAWSVRKATNEKLFF
TRBJ2-1 TRBV28 CASISGSSYNEQFF
TRBJ2-2 TRBV28 CASIKQGTGELFF
TRBJ1-2 TRBV2 CARGQGSLHGYTF
TRBJ1-5 TRBV6-1 CASSGGFYSNQPQHF